The next 5 T cell receptor beta chains were all read from a single sample in a study of identical twins. TCRdb recomputed calls from the 5' RACE reads with MiXCR, one row per CDR3 protein. The data show some 500,000 distinct CDR3 sequences, approximately 15% seen once. The same sample was also studied in work on yellow fever vaccine responses in identical twins.

The material sequenced was CD4+ T cells sorted from blood. The source of these receptors is a young woman in good health.

The chain's CDR3 is CASSRGVLSSYEQYF. The CDR3 region has the DNA TGTGCCAGCTCACGGGGGGTCCTGAGCTCCTACGAGCAGTACTTC. V and J are TRBV18 and TRBJ2-7; weak D call: TRBD2 (6 bases). The CDR3 covers 15 residues. V was shortened by 4 bases and J by 0 bases, with 13 bases between the two germline ends. Germline loops: CDR1 KGHSH, CDR2 LQKENI. The variable domain in full, with the rest retrieved from reference TRBV18 and TRBJ2-7, is NAGVMQNPRHLVRRRGQEARLRCSPMKGHSHVYWYRQLPEEGLKFMVYLQKENIIDESGMPKERFSAEFPKEGPSILRIQQVVRGDSAAYFCASSRGVLSSYEQYFGPGTRLTVT.

This clonotype was seen at least ten times. V is TRBV5-1 and J is TRBJ1-3; no definite D call. V was cut by 5 bases and J by 4 bases, with 7 bases left in between. Germline V CDR1 and CDR2: SGHRS, YFSETQ. This CDR3 has 12 residues. The CDR3 protein is CASSLPGNTIYF. DNA of the CDR3: TGCGCCAGCAGTCTACCCGGAAACACCATATATTTT.

This clonotype showed up just a few times. The chain recombines TRBV7-8 with TRBJ2-3; D is perhaps TRBD2 (5 bases). The V gene lost 5 bases and the J gene lost 2 bases, with 14 bases spanning the gap. This CDR3 is built from 15 residues. Germline V lookup: CDR1 SGHVS, CDR2 FQNEAQ. The CDR3 sequence is CASSVQTKTTDTQYF. In DNA form, the CDR3 reads TGTGCCAGCAGCGTACAGACTAAGACCACAGATACGCAGTATTTT.

This chain connects TRBV18 to TRBJ2-7; 10 nucleotides line up with TRBD1. The germline V gene has CDR1 KGHSH and CDR2 LQKENI. V lost 2 bases and J lost 5; bases outside the gene matches: 9. This CDR3 has 16 residues. The CDR3 sequence is CASSPGDRGAVHEQYF. CDR3 DNA: TGTGCCAGCTCACCAGGGGACAGGGGCGCGGTCCACGAGCAGTACTTC.

CDR3 sequence: CASNRSPTFYEQYF. CDR3 sequence (DNA): TGTGCCAGCAACCGGTCGCCGACCTTCTACGAGCAGTACTTC. This chain uses TRBV2 with TRBJ2-7; D uncertain. Germline V gene lookup returns CDR1 SNHLY and CDR2 FYNNEI. The CDR3 covers 14 residues. V was trimmed by 7 bases and J by 3 bases, leaving 16 bases between them.